The sequence of this T cell receptor beta chain was determined in a study of T-cell reconstitution after alpha-beta-depleted transplantation in children. Notes on the study in general: Alpha-beta T cells present about two months after transplant were reported to originate from several hundred expanded graft clones. Where some patients showed high TCRbeta diversity at day 60, it came from recipient T cells and thymic progenitors that had survived.

Construction of the TCRbeta library involved unique molecular identifiers. TCRdb independently ran MiXCR on the PCR reads; one entry per CDR3 protein. In the table there are some 300,000 distinct CDR3 sequences, roughly 9.1% of which are singletons. Germline assignment: CDR1 MDHEN and CDR2 SYDVKM. CDR3 length equals 15 residues. Deletions cut 4 bases from V and 0 bases from J, with 12 bases between. This clonotype was counted at least ten times. Its target is unknown. This specimen consisted of PBMCs, obtained before TCRalphabeta/CD19-depleted stem cell transplant. This chain uses TRBV28 with TRBJ2-5; D gene uncertain. This TCR was recovered from a boy less than two years old with acute myeloid leukemia, due to receive a stem cell transplant. CDR3 in DNA: TGTGCCAGCAGTTGGTACGGACGCAACCAAGAGACCCAGTACTTC. Protein sequence: CASSWYGRNQETQYF.